This T cell receptor (beta chain) was sequenced in a study of shared clonotypes between healthy human individuals. Across the study: Sampling drew on donors who were a couple of women and three men aged 18 to 49.

This CDR3 region has 17 residues. V was pared by 6 bases and J by 6 bases, with 18 bases of the junction left unmatched. CDR1 and CDR2 from the germline V gene are SEHNR and FQNEAQ (reference sequence). Broader study findings: Enrolling few donors narrowed the genetic and exposure-history diversity that was represented. Estimated richness values were generally larger in naive subsets than in memory subsets.

Measured with immunoSEQ multiplex PCR; TCRdb has only the in-frame clones, and not every one. The profile shows 1.6 million or so clones, approximately 98.5% of them singletons. Of note for this clone: Its specificity is not known.

V usage is TRBV7-9 and J usage is TRBJ2-3; 7 bases agree with TRBD2. Material: naive CD4+ T cells sorted from blood. The subset here: CD45RA+ positively selected. This sequence originates from a man aged 25 to 40 in good health. This CDR3 reads CASRTREGAENRDTQYF. The CDR3 DNA reads as TGTGCCAGCAGAACCAGGGAGGGAGCAGAAAATCGGGATACGCAGTATTTT. The whole variable domain, filled in from reference TRBV7-9 and TRBJ2-3, reads DTGVSQNPRHKITKRGQNVTFRCDPISEHNRLYWYRQTLGQGPEFLTYFQNEAQLEKSRLLSDRFSAERPKGSFSTLEIQRTEQGDSAMYLCASRTREGAENRDTQYFGPGTRLTVL.